This T cell receptor beta chain came from a study of post-analysis software for immune sequencing data. Whole-study context: Relapsing-remitting, secondary progressive and progressive-relapsing courses of multiple sclerosis were included.

TCR beta cDNA libraries included unique molecular identifiers. Using its own MiXCR run on the PCR reads, TCRdb lists one record per CDR3 protein. The sample gives hundreds of thousands of distinct CDR3 sequences, roughly 27% of which show up once; 0.56% is in the top ten. Findings of the study overall: For normalized Chao1 diversity, multiple sclerosis patients scored significantly lower than controls did. The five TRBV segments detected at higher frequency in patients than in controls included TRBV5-6, TRBV5-1 and TRBV20-1.

A few counts support this clonotype. As yet, its antigen is unknown. Germline-derived CDR1 and CDR2 are MNHEY and SVGAGI. V lost 6 bases and J lost 5; bases outside the gene matches: 12. The CDR3 runs 16 residues. This chain joins TRBV6-5 and TRBJ2-1; 8 bases match TRBD1. The sequencing sample was made of blood. This receptor was obtained from a girl aged 5-17 years with multiple sclerosis. CDR3 nucleotides: TGTGCCAGCAGCCGTGGGACAGGCGACCTCCACAATGAGCAGTTCTTC. Protein sequence: CASSRGTGDLHNEQFF.